The T cell receptor (beta chain) under discussion was sequenced for a study of blood T cell repertoires in COVID-19. Across the study: PBMCs, B-cell-depleted T cells, or T cells were the source of the cDNA or gDNA that made up the material.

The method was immunoSEQ multiplex PCR; TCRdb's version includes in-frame clones alone and lacks a portion of them. The top ten hold 0.86% of the sample, which has around 400,000 clones, approximately 90% seen once. Study members were between roughly 18 and 100 years old and lived in 24 US regions. Cohorts were determined from participant-reported clinical history. Participants classified as exposed had met a COVID-19 case within 2 weeks before study entry. The CDR3 covers 14 residues. Trimming left V 7 bases short and J 2 bases short, with 17 bases between. In germline, CDR1 is SQVTM, CDR2 ANQGSEA. This TCR came from a middle-aged woman who had been exposed to COVID-19. The sample taken for sequencing was PBMCs or T cells enriched from blood (not recorded which). V usage is TRBV29-1 and J usage is TRBJ1-2, with D hard to call. The CDR3 DNA reads TGCAGCGATCGGACGGGAACTCTGAACTATGGCTACACCTTC. Translated: CSDRTGTLNYGYTF. Drawing the rest from reference TRBV29-1 and TRBJ1-2, the complete variable domain is SAVISQKPSRDICQRGTSLTIQCQVDSQVTMMFWYRQQPGQSLTLIATANQGSEATYESGFVIDKFPISRPNLTFSTLTVSNMSPEDSSIYLCSDRTGTLNYGYTFGSGTRLTVV.